This T cell receptor beta chain originates from a study of blood T cell repertoires in COVID-19. Turning to the study itself: Samples representing acute and convalescent COVID-19 were sourced from the United States, Italy and Spain. PBMCs, B-cell-depleted T cells, or T cells were the source of the cDNA or gDNA that made up the material.

Methods used by the authors: Reference gene primer amplification gave nucleated cell count estimates. Sequencing used immunoSEQ multiplex PCR; TCRdb keeps in-frame clones, though not all of them. Clone size and the V and J calls come from that table; the DNA yielded D and trimming. The table has fewer than 250,000 clones, around 80% seen once; the top ten hold 5.5%. The germline V gene encodes CDR1 LNHDA and CDR2 SQIVND (reference sequence). The CDR3 is 13 residues long. The V end was cut by 1 base, the J end by 9 bases, with 10 bases between. Sequenced material: peripheral blood. This clonotype was sampled from a human donor in a cohort sampled during active COVID-19. V usage is TRBV19 and J usage is TRBJ2-1; D is unresolved. CDR3 protein: CASSIVSPSEQFF. The DNA for the CDR3 is TGTGCCAGTAGTATAGTATCTCCCTCTGAGCAGTTCTTC.